The source of this TCR beta chain is a study of T cell responses to AZD1222 COVID-19 vaccine. Profiling relied on immunoSEQ multiplex PCR, and the TCRdb table lists in-frame clones only, not all of them. The data show approximately 99,000 clones, 86% seen once. The clonotype was recovered from an adult in good health. The input for sequencing was peripheral blood, taken on day 0 of AZD1222 vaccination.

As DNA, the CDR3 is TGTGCCATCAGCCGGGACAGTGCTAACTATGGCTACACCTTC. Protein sequence: CAISRDSANYGYTF. The V call is TRBV10-3, the J call TRBJ1-2, with 7 bases fitting TRBD1. There are 14 residues in the CDR3. The germline CDR1 and CDR2 sequences are ENHRY and SYGVKD. The J segment lost 0 bases and the V segment lost 6 bases, leaving 4 bases of the junction unmatched.